A selection of T cell receptor beta chains follows, all from one sample in a study of CD8+ T cells in alopecia areata. The data were produced by immunoSEQ multiplex PCR, yet TCRdb's version contains in-frame clones alone and is incomplete. The sample carries 150,000 to 160,000 clones, 45% to 55% recorded once. Sequences were derived from CD8+ T cells sorted from blood, sampled at week 0. These receptors originate from a human donor with alopecia areata. The CDR3 runs from the conserved cysteine through the conserved F or W. D genes are given only for firm matches. Only part of the rows carry a size: once, few, many, or a class if the clone is expanded.

D | size | J | V | CDR3 | DNA
. | . | TRBJ2-2 | TRBV30 | CAWTGSITGELFF | TGTGCCTGGACGGGAAGCATCACCGGGGAGCTGTTTTTT
TRBD2 | once | TRBJ2-1 | TRBV30 | CAWSSLAGGYNEQFF | TGTGCCTGGAGTAGTTTAGCGGGGGGGTACAATGAGCAGTTCTTC
. | . | TRBJ1-2 | TRBV19 | CASSIQLAYGYTF | TGTGCCAGTAGTATCCAATTAGCCTATGGCTACACCTTC
. | . | TRBJ1-2 | TRBV30 | CASPERGGYGYTF | TGTGCCTCCCCCGAGAGGGGGGGCTATGGCTACACCTTC
. | . | TRBJ1-2 | TRBV29-1 | CSVEGLDRGGSYGYTF | TGCAGCGTTGAAGGCCTTGACAGAGGTGGGAGCTATGGCTACACCTTC
. | few | TRBJ2-7 | TRBV4-3 | CASSQDFPGPSYEQYF | TGCGCCAGCAGCCAAGATTTTCCCGGGCCCTCCTACGAGCAGTACTTC
. | . | TRBJ2-1 | TRBV9 | CASSVSRGSVEQFF | TGTGCCAGCAGCGTAAGCAGGGGTTCGGTGGAGCAGTTCTTC
TRBD1 | . | TRBJ2-7 | TRBV5-6 | CASSPGQGVYEQYF | TGTGCCAGCAGCCCGGGACAGGGGGTCTACGAGCAGTACTTC
. | . | TRBJ1-2 | TRBV29-1 | CSVDGQGNGYTF | TGCAGCGTTGATGGCCAGGGTAATGGCTACACCTTC
. | . | TRBJ1-2 | TRBV6-5 | CASIGAGPNYGYTF | TGTGCCAGCATTGGGGCCGGACCTAACTATGGCTACACCTTC
. | once | TRBJ1-2 | TRBV28 | CASRGVYGYTF | TGTGCCAGCAGGGGGGTCTATGGCTACACCTTC
TRBD2 | . | TRBJ2-3 | TRBV18 | CASSSGGPADTQYF | TGTGCCAGCTCAAGCGGGGGACCTGCAGATACGCAGTATTTT
. | . | TRBJ2-7 | TRBV28 | CASSLPRLQGSYEQYF | TGTGCCAGCAGTTTACCCCGCTTGCAGGGGAGTTACGAGCAGTACTTC
TRBD1 | . | TRBJ1-2 | TRBV27 | CASRGQDYGYTF | TGTGCCAGCAGGGGACAGGACTATGGCTACACCTTC
TRBD1 | . | TRBJ1-2 | TRBV29-1 | CSVEDRDRNYYGYTF | TGCAGCGTTGAAGATCGGGACAGAAATTACTATGGCTACACCTTC
TRBD1 | . | TRBJ2-5 | TRBV5-1 | CASSWTGREAETQYF | TGCGCCAGCAGCTGGACAGGCAGAGAGGCGGAGACCCAGTACTTC
. | . | TRBJ1-1 | TRBV11-2 | CASSPTNLLADTEAFF | TGTGCCAGCAGCCCAACAAACCTCCTAGCCGACACTGAAGCTTTCTTT
TRBD1 | . | TRBJ1-1 | TRBV6-5 | CASSGTGSGTEAFF | TGTGCCAGCAGCGGGACAGGGTCAGGTACTGAAGCTTTCTTT
TRBD1 | . | TRBJ1-2 | TRBV4-3 | CASSQGRTGFGYTF | TGCGCCAGCAGCCAGGGGAGGACAGGGTTTGGCTACACCTTC
. | . | TRBJ2-1 | TRBV7-2 | CASSLARGRVNVSYNEQFF | TGTGCCAGCAGCTTAGCGCGTGGCAGGGTGAACGTATCCTACAATGAGCAGTTCTTC
. | . | TRBJ2-2 | TRBV13 | CASSLDREGSGELFF | TGTGCCAGCAGCCTGGACCGGGAAGGGTCCGGGGAGCTGTTTTTT
. | . | TRBJ2-7 | TRBV25-1 | CASSDYTEGTYEQYF | TGTGCCAGCAGTGACTACACGGAAGGCACCTACGAGCAGTACTTC
. | . | TRBJ2-7 | TRBV30 | CAWSGETGTYEQYF | TGTGCCTGGAGTGGTGAGACAGGAACCTACGAGCAGTACTTC
TRBD2 | . | TRBJ2-1 | TRBV5-6 | CASSLLAGNEQFF | TGTGCCAGCAGCTTGCTAGCGGGTAATGAGCAGTTCTTC
TRBD1 | . | TRBJ2-7 | TRBV7-6 | CASSPGQGAIGEQYF | TGTGCCAGCAGCCCAGGACAGGGCGCAATTGGGGAGCAGTACTTC
. | few | TRBJ1-1 | TRBV27 | CASSRAGVNTEAFF | TGTGCCAGCAGTCGAGCAGGGGTAAACACTGAAGCTTTCTTT
. | . | TRBJ2-3 | TRBV11-1 | CASSRRREADTQYF | TGTGCCAGCAGCCGCAGGAGGGAGGCAGATACGCAGTATTTT
. | . | TRBJ2-5 | TRBV14 | CASSQGGETQYF | TGTGCCAGCAGCCAAGGAGGGGAGACCCAGTACTTC
TRBD1 | . | TRBJ1-5 | TRBV4-1 | CASSDRQGTISNQPQHF | TGCGCCAGCAGCGACCGACAGGGCACGATTAGCAATCAGCCCCAGCATTTT
TRBD1 | . | TRBJ2-2 | TRBV15 | CATIEGTENTGELFF | TGTGCCACGATCGAGGGGACAGAGAACACCGGGGAGCTGTTTTTT
. | . | TRBJ2-3 | TRBV7-6 | CASSLGDGTDTQYF | TGTGCCAGCAGCTTAGGGGACGGCACAGATACGCAGTATTTT
. | . | TRBJ2-7 | TRBV27 | CASSSAGRSYF | TGTGCCAGCAGCTCCGCCGGACGGAGCTACTTC
. | few | TRBJ2-5 | TRBV7-6 | CASSLDLGVRETQYF | TGTGCCAGCAGCTTAGATCTGGGCGTTCGGGAGACCCAGTACTTC
. | . | TRBJ1-1 | TRBV30 | CAWSVGLNTEAFF | TGTGCCTGGAGTGTAGGGTTGAACACTGAAGCTTTCTTT
. | . | TRBJ1-5 | TRBV4-3 | CASSQKTTNQPQHF | TGCGCCAGCAGCCAAAAAACAACAAATCAGCCCCAGCATTTT
TRBD1 | . | TRBJ1-2 | TRBV2 | CASSPPGQTVYGYTF | TGTGCCAGCAGTCCTCCGGGACAGACAGTCTATGGCTACACCTTC
. | many | TRBJ1-2 | TRBV27 | CASSPHRRARGYTF | TGTGCCAGCAGTCCGCACAGAAGGGCTCGTGGCTACACCTTC
TRBD2 | . | TRBJ2-7 | TRBV25-1 | CATGTTYEQYF | TGTGCCACTGGGACTACCTACGAGCAGTACTTC
. | . | TRBJ2-1 | TRBV30 | CAFDSFSYNEQFF | TGTGCCTTCGACAGTTTCTCCTACAATGAGCAGTTCTTC
. | once | TRBJ2-3 | TRBV2 | CASSLFFTDTQYF | TGTGCCAGCAGTCTCTTTTTCACAGATACGCAGTATTTT
. | . | TRBJ1-1 | TRBV4-3 | CASSPGRFGEAFF | TGCGCCAGCAGCCCTGGACGCTTCGGTGAAGCTTTCTTT
TRBD1 | . | TRBJ2-3 | TRBV6-5 | CASREKTGATQYF | TGTGCCAGCAGAGAGAAGACAGGGGCAACGCAGTATTTT
. | . | TRBJ2-2 | TRBV12-5 | CASGLDTHNANTGELFF | TGTGCTAGTGGTTTAGACACCCATAACGCGAACACCGGGGAGCTGTTTTTT
TRBD2 | . | TRBJ2-2 | TRBV29-1 | CSVQPGTSSGELFF | TGCAGCGTCCAGCCCGGGACTAGCTCCGGGGAGCTGTTTTTT
. | few | TRBJ2-1 | TRBV29-1 | CSVLSGEQFF | TGCAGCGTTCTCTCGGGTGAGCAGTTCTTC
TRBD2 | few | TRBJ2-7 | TRBV2 | CASGGRGAHEQYF | TGTGCCAGCGGGGGGAGGGGAGCCCACGAGCAGTACTTC
TRBD2 | . | TRBJ2-3 | TRBV30 | CAWRWAGGQDTQYF | TGTGCCTGGAGATGGGCGGGGGGGCAAGATACGCAGTATTTT
. | few | TRBJ1-1 | TRBV19 | CASSISGDTEAFF | TGTGCCAGTAGTATAAGTGGAGACACTGAAGCTTTCTTT
. | . | TRBJ2-3 | TRBV9 | CASSVDSRTDTQYF | TGTGCCAGCAGCGTAGACTCCCGCACAGATACGCAGTATTTT
TRBD1 | once | TRBJ1-2 | TRBV29-1 | CSVEEGDRVGYGYTF | TGCAGCGTTGAAGAAGGGGACAGGGTTGGGTATGGCTACACCTTC
. | . | TRBJ2-3 | TRBV29-1 | CSVLSNTQYF | TGCAGCGTTCTTTCAAATACGCAGTATTTT
. | . | TRBJ2-1 | TRBV30 | CAWTLGGTYNEQFF | TGTGCCTGGACTCTCGGGGGAACCTACAATGAGCAGTTCTTC
TRBD1 | . | TRBJ2-7 | TRBV5-1 | CASSLGTGYEQYF | TGCGCCAGCAGCCTCGGGACAGGCTACGAGCAGTACTTC
. | . | TRBJ1-1 | TRBV2 | CASRGGTEAFF | TGTGCCAGCAGAGGTGGGACTGAAGCTTTCTTT